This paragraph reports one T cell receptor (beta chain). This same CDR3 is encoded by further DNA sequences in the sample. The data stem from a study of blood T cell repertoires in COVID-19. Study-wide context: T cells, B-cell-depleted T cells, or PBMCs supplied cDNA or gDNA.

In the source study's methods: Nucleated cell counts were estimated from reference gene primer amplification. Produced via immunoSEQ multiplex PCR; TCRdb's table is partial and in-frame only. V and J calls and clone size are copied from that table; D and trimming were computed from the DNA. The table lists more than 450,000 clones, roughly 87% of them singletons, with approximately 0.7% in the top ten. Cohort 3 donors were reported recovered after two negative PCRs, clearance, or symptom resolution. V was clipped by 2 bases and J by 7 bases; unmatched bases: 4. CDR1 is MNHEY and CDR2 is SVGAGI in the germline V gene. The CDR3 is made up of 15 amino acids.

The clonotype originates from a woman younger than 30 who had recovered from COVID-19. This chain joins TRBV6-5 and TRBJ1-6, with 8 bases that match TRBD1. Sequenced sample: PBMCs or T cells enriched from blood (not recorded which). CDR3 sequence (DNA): TGTGCCAGCAGTTACGGGGACAGGAACAATTCACCCCTCCACTTT. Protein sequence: CASSYGDRNNSPLHF.